This entry lists 31 T cell receptor beta chains sequenced from one sample in a study of low-dose radiotherapy and immunotherapy resistance in tumors. Time point given: after trial treatment. Stated treatment: LDRT plus nivolumab, ipilimumab, low-dose cyclophosphamide and aspirin (RACIN trial). Both TCRalpha and TCRbeta chains were reverse transcribed with V-gene-specific primers. With a constant-region primer and a V-primer adapter, TCRs were subjected to 20 to 25 PCR cycles of amplification. TCRdb called the reads again in MiXCR, with one record for every CDR3 protein. The table lists 95,000 to 100,000 distinct CDR3 sequences, less than 25% of them singletons. Sequenced here: PBMCs, sampled after low-dose radiotherapy plus immunotherapy. These TCRs come from a male donor with prostate cancer.

By share, this clonotype counts as medium-sized. This chain uses TRBV12-3 or TRBV12-4 with TRBJ2-6; 8 nucleotides match TRBD1. V lost 5 bases, J lost 2 bases, and 5 bases stayed unmatched. The CDR3 totals 16 residues. The CDR3 nucleotides are TGTGCCAGCAGTCTACAGGGGGTGGCTGGGGCCAACGTCCTGACTTTC. Protein product: CASSLQGVAGANVLTF.

This clonotype was counted many times. J is TRBJ2-5 and V is TRBV6-5; 10 nucleotides align to TRBD1. The CDR3 length is 14 residues. Per germline, CDR1 MNHEY and CDR2 SVGAGI. The junction had 4 bases not matched to a gene; V was cut back by 6 bases and J by 3 bases. CDR3: CASRMDRGEETQYF. As DNA, the CDR3 is TGTGCCAGCAGGATGGACAGGGGGGAAGAGACCCAGTACTTC.

There are many counts of this clonotype. This chain links TRBV11-3 with TRBJ2-1; no clear D. The CDR3 consists of 14 residues. V lost 1 base, J lost 0 bases, and 4 bases lay in between. Germline V gene lookup returns CDR1 SGHNT and CDR2 YENEEA. The CDR3 here is CASSLASSYNEQFF. CDR3 DNA: TGTGCCAGCAGCTTAGCTAGCTCCTACAATGAGCAGTTCTTC.

This clonotype appeared many times. The chain has TRBV5-6 and TRBJ2-3; 10 bases line up with TRBD2. V gave up 4 bases and J gave up 6 bases; unmatched junction bases: 8. The CDR3 length is 15 residues. The germline V gene encodes CDR1 SGHDT and CDR2 YYEEEE. CDR3 DNA: TGTGCCAGCAGCCCAGCGGGGGGGCTCGCGGATACGCAGTATTTT. Residues: CASSPAGGLADTQYF.

There are many counts of this clonotype. The chain employs TRBV4-1 and TRBJ2-3; 11 bases agree with TRBD1. The CDR3 is 18 residues long. The V gene's germline CDR1 is MGHRA and CDR2 YSYEKL. The junction had 14 bases not matched to a gene; V was cut back by 4 bases and J by 5 bases. As DNA, the CDR3 is TGCGCCAGCAGCCCCGGACAGGGGGCGATGGGGATAGTAGATACGCAGTATTTT. It is translated as CASSPGQGAMGIVDTQYF.

The CDR3 sequence: CASSYSIQLTAYGYTF. The CDR3 coding sequence is TGTGCCAGCAGTTACTCGATACAACTGACCGCTTATGGCTACACCTTC. The chain couples TRBV6-8 to TRBJ1-2; D remains unclear. Germline CDR1 MNHGY, CDR2 SAAAGT. This CDR3 comprises 16 residues. V dropped 0 bases and J dropped 5 bases, with 16 bases sitting between them.

This clonotype appeared many times. The genes are TRBV6-2 or TRBV6-3 and TRBJ2-5, with D uncertain. Trimming pared 11 bases from V and 2 bases from J, leaving 9 bases between. Germline V gives CDR1 MNHEY, CDR2 SVGEGT. The CDR3 has 11 amino acids. The CDR3 is CACGTQETQYF. For the CDR3, the DNA is TGTGCCTGCGGAACTCAAGAGACCCAGTACTTC.

The sample holds many counts of this clonotype. CDR3 residues: CSVSGTGTYEQYF. CDR3 in DNA: TGCAGCGTCTCCGGGACAGGGACATACGAGCAGTACTTC. This sequence joins TRBV29-1 and TRBJ2-7, with 9 bases matching TRBD1. This CDR3 is built from 13 residues. With 6 bases clipped from V and 4 bases from J, the junction kept 7 bases outside the gene matches. Per the germline V gene, CDR1 is SQVTM and CDR2 is ANQGSEA.

This clonotype has more than one count but fewer than ten. V is TRBV12-3 or TRBV12-4 and J is TRBJ1-1; D gene ambiguous. This CDR3 has 13 amino acids. V gave up 3 bases and J gave up 0 bases, with 5 bases separating them. The CDR3 region is CASSFVMNTEAFF. CDR3 DNA: TGTGCCAGCAGTTTTGTTATGAACACTGAAGCTTTCTTT.

As concerns this clonotype: A read error may be the cause here, since a much bigger clone is one base away. This chain joins TRBV30 and TRBJ2-5; maybe TRBD2 (6 bases). The germline V gene encodes CDR1 GTSNPN and CDR2 SVGIG (reference sequence). The CDR3 is made up of 14 amino acids. The germline V and J ends were trimmed by 5 bases and 1 base, with 14 bases remaining between them. CDR3 residues: CAWDYGGCQETQYF. CDR3 DNA sequence: TGTGCCTGGGATTACGGGGGTTGCCAAGAGACCCAGTACTTC.

The genes are TRBV6-2 or TRBV6-3 and TRBJ1-3; TRBD1 might be the D (5 bases). This CDR3 has 19 residues. The V end lost 5 bases, the J end lost 0 bases, and 23 bases lay between the germline ends. Per germline, CDR1 MNHEY and CDR2 SVGEGT. The CDR3 is CASSVDSYSRFFSGNTIYF. In nucleotides, the CDR3 is TGTGCCAGCAGTGTCGACAGCTACTCAAGATTCTTCTCTGGAAACACCATATATTTT.

In its sample, this clonotype was seen a few times. The rearrangement uses TRBV6-6 and TRBJ1-2; maybe TRBD1 (6 bases). The CDR3 loop spans 13 amino acids. Germline V gene data show CDR1 as MNHNY and CDR2 as SVGAGI (reference sequence). With 5 bases removed from V and 5 bases from J, the gap between germline ends came to 12 bases. CDR3 protein: CASSEVRGYGYTF. As DNA, the CDR3 is TGTGCCAGCAGTGAAGTCAGGGGATATGGCTACACCTTC.

Worth noting for this clonotype: The limits of the CDR3 on the DNA are not certain, so only TCRdb's listed CDR3 is given. V and J are TRBV5-5 and TRBJ2-2; the table's D call TRBD2 went unverified against the DNA. The germline V gene has CDR1 SGHKS and CDR2 YYEKEE (reference sequence). The CDR3 is 14 amino acids long, termini counted. Here the CDR3 reads CASSGGETGELFFF.

The chain employs TRBV12-3 or TRBV12-4 and TRBJ2-3; 13 nucleotides agree with TRBD2. The CDR3 sequence is 17 residues long. V lost 5 bases to trimming and J lost 2 bases; unmatched junction nucleotides: 7. The CDR3: CASSRAGLAGPTDTQYF. The CDR3 DNA reads as TGTGCCAGCAGTCGAGCGGGACTAGCGGGACCCACAGATACGCAGTATTTT.

This clonotype was found many times. This sequence joins TRBV6-1 and TRBJ1-5; 9 nucleotides agree with TRBD1. The CDR3 consists of 13 residues. With 8 bases clipped from V and 5 bases from J, the junction kept 4 bases outside the gene matches. Germline CDR1 MNHNS, CDR2 SASEGT. Written as DNA, the CDR3 is TGTGCCAGCCTTAGACAGGGGGATCAGCCCCAGCATTTT. It is translated as CASLRQGDQPQHF.

This clonotype was seen ten or more times. The V and J genes are TRBV19 and TRBJ2-3; no clear D. This CDR3 is built from 12 residues. Deletions cut 9 bases from V and 7 bases from J, with 14 bases between. Germline lookup yields CDR1 LNHDA and CDR2 SQIVND (reference sequence). The CDR3 spells CASESSAYTQYF. CDR3 nucleotide sequence: TGTGCCAGCGAATCTAGTGCCTATACGCAGTATTTT.

Ten or more counts support this clonotype. The chain uses TRBV14 and TRBJ2-3; 7 nucleotides match TRBD2. CDR1 and CDR2 from the germline V gene are SGHDN and FVKESK. V dropped 2 bases and J dropped 4; count of bases not matched to a gene: 6. The CDR3 is 15 residues long. In DNA form, the CDR3 reads TGTGCCAGCAGCCAAACCGGGACTACCGCAGATACGCAGTATTTT. This gives the protein CASSQTGTTADTQYF.

This clonotype was counted at least ten times. The V and J genes are TRBV19 and TRBJ1-6; D is possibly TRBD1 (6 bases). Trimming shortened V by 6 bases and J by 8 bases, and 14 bases separated the two germline ends. Germline assignment: CDR1 LNHDA and CDR2 SQIVND (reference sequence). This CDR3 has 14 amino acids. The CDR3, as DNA: TGTGCCAGTAGGATAAACAGGGAGGATTCACCCCTCCACTTT. This sequence encodes CASRINREDSPLHF.

In this sample, this clonotype turned up many times. This chain connects TRBV9 to TRBJ1-1, with D possibly TRBD1 on 6 matching bases. Germline-derived CDR1 and CDR2 are SGDLS and YYNGEE. Trimming cost V 6 bases and J 3 bases, with 12 bases left between them. This CDR3 is 13 amino acids long. The CDR3 DNA sequence: TGTGCCAGCACCCTAGGGGGGGACACTGAAGCTTTCTTT. Its protein product is CASTLGGDTEAFF.

This clonotype was seen at least ten times. The V call is TRBV6-2 or TRBV6-3, the J call TRBJ2-3, with 7 bases lining up with TRBD2. The J segment lost 6 bases and the V segment lost 6 bases, leaving 15 bases of the junction unmatched. Germline-derived CDR1 and CDR2 are MNHEY and SVGEGT. CDR3 size: 16 residues. CDR3 sequence: CASRSDERGRRDTQYF. The DNA of the CDR3 is TGTGCCAGCAGGTCTGACGAGCGGGGACGCAGGGATACGCAGTATTTT.

Many counts were recorded for this clonotype. The chain recombines TRBV30 with TRBJ1-4; D call uncertain. In germline, CDR1 is GTSNPN, CDR2 SVGIG (reference sequence). Trimming removed 0 bases from V and 8 bases from J, with 7 bases in between. This CDR3 spans 12 amino acids. DNA of the CDR3: TGTGCCTGGAGTGTATCCGGGGAAAAACTGTTTTTT. Translated: CAWSVSGEKLFF.

Remarks on this clonotype: Since a far larger clone is one base different, this is likely a read error. This sequence joins TRBV19 and TRBJ2-7; D may be TRBD1 or TRBD2 (6 bases each). Deletions cut 2 bases from V and 7 bases from J, with 15 bases between. Per the germline V gene, CDR1 is LNHDA and CDR2 is SQIVND (reference sequence). There are 14 residues in the CDR3. The CDR3, as DNA: TGTGCCAGTAGTATAATTCAAGGGGGGAATGAGCAGTACTTC. It specifies CASSIIQGGNEQYF.

The sample holds many counts of this clonotype. The V gene is TRBV29-1, the J gene TRBJ2-7, with D possibly matching TRBD2 (5 bases). CDR1 is SQVTM and CDR2 is ANQGSEA in the germline V gene. The V and J ends lost 6 bases and 4 bases respectively, with 13 bases between them. This CDR3 has 12 residues. The CDR3 is CSVQREGYEQYF. CDR3 sequence (DNA): TGCAGCGTCCAACGAGAGGGATACGAGCAGTACTTC.

This clonotype was recorded at least ten times. The rearrangement uses TRBV7-9 and TRBJ2-3, with D possibly matching TRBD1 (5 bases). Germline CDR1 and CDR2: SEHNR and FQNEAQ (reference sequence). CDR3 length: 14 amino acids. V lost 5 bases and J 0 bases, leaving 9 bases between the germline ends. CDR3 nucleotides: TGTGCCAGCAGCACGACAGCTAGCACAGATACGCAGTATTTT. Residues: CASSTTASTDTQYF.

This clonotype showed up many times. The chain couples TRBV7-3 to TRBJ1-1; 7 bases line up with TRBD1. The length of the CDR3 is 14 residues. V shed 1 base, J shed 3 bases, and the junction held 2 bases outside the gene matches. The germline V gene has CDR1 SGHTA and CDR2 FQGTGA. CDR3 bases: TGTGCCAGCAGCTTAAGACAGGGAGACACTGAAGCTTTCTTT. Translation gives CASSLRQGDTEAFF.

In this sample, this clonotype turned up many times. The CDR3 DNA reads as TGTGCCAGCAAGGGGGGGTACGAGCAGTACTTC. Encoded protein: CASKGGYEQYF. V usage is TRBV6-6 and J usage is TRBJ2-7; D may be TRBD2 (7 bases). Germline CDR1 and CDR2: MNHNY and SVGAGI (reference sequence). The CDR3 loop spans 11 amino acids. Trimming took 7 bases from V and 4 from J, leaving 8 bases between them.

V is TRBV20-1 and J is TRBJ2-5; no clear D gene. The CDR3 covers 12 residues. Germline CDR1 DFQATT, CDR2 SNEGSKA (reference sequence). Trimming took 3 bases from V and 3 from J, leaving 8 bases between them. CDR3: CSASDLKETQYF. The DNA for the CDR3 is TGCAGTGCTAGCGACTTGAAAGAGACCCAGTACTTC.

There are many counts of this clonotype. The chain carries TRBV3-1 and TRBJ1-6; D is perhaps TRBD1 (5 bases). Deletions cut 5 bases from V and 8 bases from J, with 13 bases between. Germline V gene lookup returns CDR1 LGHDT and CDR2 YNNKEL (reference sequence). CDR3 length: 14 amino acids. CDR3 bases: TGTGCCAGCAGCACGCAGGTGGGGGATTCACCCCTCCACTTT. It specifies CASSTQVGDSPLHF.

This clonotype was detected ten times or more. This chain links TRBV19 with TRBJ2-3; TRBD2 matches at 9 bases. CDR1 is LNHDA and CDR2 is SQIVND in the germline V gene (reference sequence). V trimming: 4 bases; J trimming: 4 bases; junction bases outside the gene matches: 6. CDR3 length: 15 residues. CDR3 amino acids: CASSSGGAIADTQYF. For the CDR3, the DNA is TGTGCCAGTAGTAGCGGGGGGGCCATAGCAGATACGCAGTATTTT. The full variable domain, its missing parts supplied by reference TRBV19 and TRBJ2-3, is DGGITQSPKYLFRKEGQNVTLSCEQNLNHDAMYWYRQDPGQGLRLIYYSQIVNDFQKGDIAEGYSVSREKKESFPLTVTSAQKNPTAFYLCASSSGGAIADTQYFGPGTRLTVL.

This clonotype was recorded at least ten times. The rearrangement joins TRBV7-2 to TRBJ2-6, with D possibly being TRBD1 (6 bases). There are 15 residues in the CDR3. The V gene's germline CDR1 is SGHTA and CDR2 FQGNSA. The germline V and J ends were trimmed by 3 bases and 0 bases, with 6 bases remaining between them. The CDR3 loop reads CASSLDSSGANVLTF. The CDR3 nucleotides are TGTGCCAGCAGCTTGGACAGCTCTGGGGCCAACGTCCTGACTTTC.

The sample holds a few counts of this clonotype. The chain employs TRBV28 and TRBJ2-5; D not resolved. The germline V gene has CDR1 MDHEN and CDR2 SYDVKM. This CDR3 spans 14 amino acids. V lost 4 bases and J lost 3, with 12 bases in between. The CDR3 DNA is TGTGCCAGCAGTTCAGGTGGTAGCAAAGAGACCCAGTACTTC. Its translation: CASSSGGSKETQYF.